The 26 T cell receptor beta chains reported below all come from one sample, sequenced in a study of blood T cell repertoires in COVID-19. Sequenced by immunoSEQ multiplex PCR; TCRdb stores in-frame clones only, minus some. The sample contains around 94,000 clones, more than 85% of which appear only once. The sequencing sample was made of peripheral blood. The source of these receptors is a man younger than 30 with acute or convalescent COVID-19.

J is TRBJ1-2 and V is TRBV9, with 7 bases matching TRBD1. CDR1 SGDLS and CDR2 YYNGEE come from the germline V gene. V dropped 4 bases and J dropped 5; count of bases not matched to a gene: 8. The CDR3 has 14 amino acids. The CDR3 is CASSTGVGNYGYTF. In DNA form, the CDR3 reads TGTGCCAGCAGCACAGGGGTGGGGAATTATGGCTACACCTTC.

The V gene is TRBV12-3 or TRBV12-4, the J gene TRBJ1-2, with 9 bases fitting TRBD1. The V gene end was trimmed by 3 bases and the J gene end by 6 bases; junction bases not matched to a gene: 2. This CDR3 is built from 13 residues. In DNA, the CDR3 is TGTGCCAGCAGTTTGGGACAGGGAAATGGCTACACCTTC. Translation: CASSLGQGNGYTF.

This clone was seen a single time. The V and J genes are TRBV7-9 and TRBJ2-2; tentatively, D is TRBD2 (6 bases). Germline V CDR1 and CDR2: SEHNR, FQNEAQ (reference sequence). The CDR3 totals 17 residues. V lost 5 bases and J 4 bases, leaving 20 bases between the germline ends. This CDR3 reads CASSPRDSRGGTGELFF. In DNA, the CDR3 is TGTGCCAGCAGCCCCAGGGACTCCCGGGGAGGCACCGGGGAGCTGTTTTTT. The complete variable domain, with remaining parts taken from reference TRBV7-9 and TRBJ2-2, reads DTGVSQNPRHKITKRGQNVTFRCDPISEHNRLYWYRQTLGQGPEFLTYFQNEAQLEKSRLLSDRFSAERPKGSFSTLEIQRTEQGDSAMYLCASSPRDSRGGTGELFFGEGSRLTVL.

This clone occurred a few times. The same CDR3 can be traced to other DNA sequences in this sample. The chain joins TRBV5-1 to TRBJ2-5; tentatively, D is TRBD1 (6 bases). The CDR3 runs 14 residues. V was shortened by 4 bases and J by 1 base, with 11 bases between the two germline ends. The germline V gene encodes CDR1 SGHRS and CDR2 YFSETQ. The CDR3 DNA is TGCGCCAGCAGCCGTGACAGGTCCCAAGAGACCCAGTACTTC. As protein: CASSRDRSQETQYF. The variable domain in full, with the rest retrieved from reference TRBV5-1 and TRBJ2-5, is KAGVTQTPRYLIKTRGQQVTLSCSPISGHRSVSWYQQTPGQGLQFLFEYFSETQRNKGNFPGRFSGRQFSNSRSEMNVSTLELGDSALYLCASSRDRSQETQYFGPGTRLLVL.

The gene calls are TRBV20-1 and TRBJ2-7; 8 bases fit TRBD1. Germline lookup yields CDR1 DFQATT and CDR2 SNEGSKA (reference sequence). This CDR3 has 16 amino acids. J was trimmed by 0 bases and V by 3 bases; bases with no gene match: 10. The CDR3 DNA is TGCAGTGCTAGTTGGGACAGGAGTGGTGGCTCCTACGAGCAGTACTTC. Its protein is CSASWDRSGGSYEQYF.

J is TRBJ1-1 and V is TRBV7-9; perhaps TRBD1 as D (6 bases). The CDR3 has 13 residues. V dropped 4 bases and J dropped 3 bases, with 9 bases sitting between them. Germline-derived CDR1 and CDR2 are SEHNR and FQNEAQ (reference sequence). The CDR3 nucleotides read TGTGCCAGCAGCTCTCGACAGGACACTGAAGCTTTCTTT. Translating it yields CASSSRQDTEAFF.

This clone was observed a single time. This chain uses TRBV5-1 with TRBJ1-4, with TRBD1 matching over 9 bases. Germline V CDR1 and CDR2: SGHRS, YFSETQ. The CDR3 totals 16 residues. The J segment lost 8 bases and the V segment lost 4 bases, leaving 12 bases of the junction unmatched. CDR3 region: CASSPTGGTGQEKLFF. CDR3 nucleotides: TGCGCCAGCAGCCCAACCGGGGGGACAGGGCAGGAAAAACTGTTTTTT.

The chain joins TRBV19 to TRBJ2-5; TRBD1 might be the D (6 bases). The ends were cut back, 5 bases at V and 7 bases at J, with 14 bases in the middle. The length of the CDR3 is 13 residues. Germline values: CDR1 LNHDA, CDR2 SQIVND (reference sequence). CDR3 coding DNA: TGTGCCAGTAGTTCCGTTGGGACAAGGACCCAGTACTTC. Translating gives CASSSVGTRTQYF.

The chain couples TRBV29-1 to TRBJ2-5, with D maybe TRBD1 (5 bases). Trimming removed 5 bases at V and 2 bases at J, with 9 bases between. Germline loops: CDR1 SQVTM, CDR2 ANQGSEA. The CDR3 consists of 12 residues. CDR3 nucleotides: TGCAGCGTTCAGGGTTGGCAAGAGACCCAGTACTTC. Its translation: CSVQGWQETQYF.

The gene calls are TRBV11-2 and TRBJ2-7; possibly TRBD1 for D (5 bases). The ends were cut back, 0 bases at V and 6 bases at J, with 9 bases in the middle. Germline V gives CDR1 SGHAT, CDR2 FQNNGV. The CDR3 length is 13 residues. The CDR3 nucleotides read TGTGCCAGCAGCTTAGAGCAGGGCGGCGAGCAGTACTTC. As protein: CASSLEQGGEQYF. Supplemented by reference TRBV11-2 and TRBJ2-7, the full variable domain reads EAGVAQSPRYKIIEKRQSVAFWCNPISGHATLYWYQQILGQGPKLLIQFQNNGVVDDSQLPKDRFSAERLKGVDSTLKIQPAKLEDSAVYLCASSLEQGGEQYFGPGTRLTVT.

V usage is TRBV18 and J usage is TRBJ2-7; 11 bases are a match to TRBD1. The CDR3 extends over 16 amino acids. Germline loops: CDR1 KGHSH, CDR2 LQKENI. J lost 3 bases, V lost 5 bases, and 9 bases had no gene match. CDR3 sequence (DNA): TGTGCCAGCTCAAGAAGCCCGGGACAGGGGGTCTACGAGCAGTACTTC. The encoded protein is CASSRSPGQGVYEQYF.

The chain recombines TRBV30 with TRBJ1-2; D is perhaps TRBD1 (6 bases). There are 16 residues in the CDR3. Looked up from germline, CDR1 is GTSNPN and CDR2 is SVGIG (reference sequence). Trimming left V 1 base short and J 8 bases short, with 23 bases between. The CDR3 here is CAWSDQLTGIPEGYTF. CDR3 DNA sequence: TGTGCCTGGAGTGACCAACTCACAGGGATTCCGGAAGGCTACACCTTC.

This chain connects TRBV12-5 to TRBJ2-7; unclear D gene. The CDR3 length is 14 residues. V lost 7 bases to trimming and J lost 2 bases, with 15 bases between them. Germline CDR1 LGHNT, CDR2 FRNRAP. The CDR3 DNA follows: TGTGCTAGTGCCACAGTTGATCAGCCCTACGAGCAGTACTTC. Its translation is CASATVDQPYEQYF.

This chain uses TRBV5-1 with TRBJ1-3, with 8 nucleotides matching TRBD1. Trimming cost V 2 bases and J 7 bases; bases outside gene matches: 11. The CDR3 runs to 16 residues. Germline V gene lookup returns CDR1 SGHRS and CDR2 YFSETQ. The CDR3 spells CASSLRTGRLGNTIYF. The CDR3 nucleotides read TGCGCCAGCAGCTTAAGGACAGGGCGCTTGGGTAACACCATATATTTT.

The chain combines TRBV25-1 with TRBJ2-7; weak D call: TRBD1 (6 bases). The V gene's germline CDR1 is MGHDK and CDR2 SYGVNS. The CDR3 runs 15 residues. Trimming pared 5 bases from V and 0 bases from J, leaving 14 bases between. In nucleotides, the CDR3 is TGTGCCAGCAGTTCCCCAGGGGACGGCTCCTACGAGCAGTACTTC. Translated, it gives CASSSPGDGSYEQYF.

This clone was counted once. The genes are TRBV19 and TRBJ2-7, with D possibly TRBD1 on 5 matching bases. V lost 6 bases and J lost 2, with 14 bases in between. The CDR3 consists of 14 residues. Germline-derived CDR1 and CDR2 are LNHDA and SQIVND (reference sequence). The CDR3 here is CASSPDTITYEQYF. As DNA, the CDR3 is TGTGCCAGTAGCCCGGACACAATTACCTACGAGCAGTACTTC. Looking up the rest from reference TRBV19 and TRBJ2-7 gives the full variable domain: DGGITQSPKYLFRKEGQNVTLSCEQNLNHDAMYWYRQDPGQGLRLIYYSQIVNDFQKGDIAEGYSVSREKKESFPLTVTSAQKNPTAFYLCASSPDTITYEQYFGPGTRLTVT.

This clone was seen only a few times. The rearrangement uses TRBV2 and TRBJ1-6, with D unresolved. Germline V gene sequence: CDR1 SNHLY, CDR2 FYNNEI. Trimming cost V 10 bases and J 8 bases, with 12 bases left between them. This CDR3 spans 12 amino acids. The chain's CDR3 is CATGLEDSPLHF. The CDR3 DNA reads TGTGCCACTGGTCTGGAGGATTCACCCCTCCACTTT.

This chain uses TRBV18 with TRBJ1-5; possible D gene TRBD1, 5 bases. Trimming cost V 3 bases and J 4 bases, with 25 bases left between them. The CDR3 loop spans 19 amino acids. The germline V gene has CDR1 KGHSH and CDR2 LQKENI. The CDR3 DNA follows: TGTGCCAGCTCACCCCCGGGAGGGCAGGGAGATCCTCGAAATCAGCCCCAGCATTTT. Translating gives CASSPPGGQGDPRNQPQHF.

This clone has only one observation. Mismatch with germline at one junction end may stem from a read error. J is TRBJ2-1 and V is TRBV19; 8 bases align to TRBD1. This CDR3 is built from 15 residues. Germline V gene data show CDR1 as LNHDA and CDR2 as SQIVND (reference sequence). CDR3 in DNA: TGTGCCAGTAGTTTAGACAGGGGTTCAGGTACGGAGCAGTTCTTC. This codes for CASSLDRGSGTEQFF. Using reference TRBV19 and TRBJ2-1 for the parts outside the CDR3, the full variable domain is DGGITQSPKYLFRKEGQNVTLSCEQNLNHDAMYWYRQDPGQGLRLIYYSQIVNDFQKGDIAEGYSVSREKKESFPLTVTSAQKNPTAFYLCASSLDRGSGTEQFFGPGTRLTVL.

Only a few counts were recorded for this clone. The chain links TRBV19 to TRBJ1-6, with D perhaps TRBD1 (5 bases). From germline, CDR1 is LNHDA and CDR2 SQIVND (reference sequence). V was shortened by 8 bases and J by 10 bases, with 15 bases between the two germline ends. The CDR3 runs 13 residues. The CDR3 is CASRRDLLSPLHF. The CDR3 nucleotides read TGTGCCAGTCGGAGGGACCTTTTGTCACCCCTCCACTTT. The entire variable domain, with the rest obtained from reference TRBV19 and TRBJ1-6, is as follows: DGGITQSPKYLFRKEGQNVTLSCEQNLNHDAMYWYRQDPGQGLRLIYYSQIVNDFQKGDIAEGYSVSREKKESFPLTVTSAQKNPTAFYLCASRRDLLSPLHFGNGTRLTVT.

The chain links TRBV5-4 to TRBJ2-7; 8 nucleotides line up with TRBD1. The CDR3 covers 15 residues. The V and J ends lost 4 bases and 6 bases, in that order; junction bases with no gene match: 12. Germline values: CDR1 SGHNT, CDR2 YYREEE (reference sequence). DNA for the CDR3: TGTGCCAGCAGCCCCGACCTAGGACAGGGCGGCGAGCAGTACTTC. Encoded protein: CASSPDLGQGGEQYF.

The rearrangement uses TRBV3-1 (or the pseudogene TRBV3-2) and TRBJ2-1; perhaps TRBD2 as D (5 bases). CDR1 is LGHDT and CDR2 is YNNKEL in the germline V gene (reference sequence). Trimming cost V 4 bases and J 2 bases, with 15 bases left between them. CDR3 length equals 16 residues. As DNA, the CDR3 is TGTGCCAGCAGCCTGCGTGGAGGCCTTACCTACAATGAGCAGTTCTTC. It yields the protein CASSLRGGLTYNEQFF.

Concerning this clone: Compared with germline, one end of the junction differs, possibly owing to a read error. The rearrangement links TRBV6-2 or TRBV6-3 to TRBJ1-2; 8 nucleotides match TRBD1. Per the germline V gene, CDR1 is MNHEY and CDR2 is SVGEGT. The CDR3 is 13 amino acids. The CDR3 loop reads CASSLNGQGSAPF. The CDR3 nucleotides are TGTGCCAGCAGTCTAAACGGACAGGGAAGTGCGCCCTTC.

This clone was detected only a few times. The chain employs TRBV6-5 and TRBJ1-6; D not certain. Looked up from germline, CDR1 is MNHEY and CDR2 is SVGAGI. The V and J ends lost 5 bases and 7 bases respectively, with 12 bases between them. The CDR3 covers 14 residues. DNA of the CDR3: TGTGCCAGCAGTACTAGACGGTTGAATTCACCCCTCCACTTT. Protein sequence: CASSTRRLNSPLHF.

The rearrangement links TRBV3-1 (or the pseudogene TRBV3-2) to TRBJ2-3; maybe TRBD2 (6 bases). The V end was cut by 0 bases, the J end by 3 bases, with 16 bases between. The CDR3 totals 17 residues. The germline CDR1 and CDR2 sequences are LGHDT and YNNKEL (reference sequence). DNA for the CDR3: TGTGCCAGCAGCCAAGAGCGACTAGGGGTAATGACAGATACGCAGTATTTT. Protein product: CASSQERLGVMTDTQYF.

Only a few counts were recorded for this clone. The chain employs TRBV28 and TRBJ1-2, with 8 bases matching TRBD1. The CDR3 spans 15 residues. Germline V gene sequence: CDR1 MDHEN, CDR2 SYDVKM. J lost 8 bases, V lost 1 base, and 9 bases had no gene match. CDR3: CASSLFTGGRRGYTF. For the CDR3, the DNA is TGTGCCAGCAGTTTATTTACAGGGGGTAGGCGAGGCTACACCTTC.